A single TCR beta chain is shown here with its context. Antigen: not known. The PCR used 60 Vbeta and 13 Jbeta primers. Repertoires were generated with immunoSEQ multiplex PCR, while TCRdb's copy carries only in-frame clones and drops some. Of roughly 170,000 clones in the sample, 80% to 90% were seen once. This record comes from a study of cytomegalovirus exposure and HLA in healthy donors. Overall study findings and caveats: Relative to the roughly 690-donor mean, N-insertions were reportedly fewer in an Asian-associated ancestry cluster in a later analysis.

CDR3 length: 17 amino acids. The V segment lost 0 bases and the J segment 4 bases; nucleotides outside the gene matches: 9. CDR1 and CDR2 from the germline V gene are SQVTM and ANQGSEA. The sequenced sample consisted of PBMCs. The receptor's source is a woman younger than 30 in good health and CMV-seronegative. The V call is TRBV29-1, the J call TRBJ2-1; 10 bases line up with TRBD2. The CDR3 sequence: CSVEDRWSGRDYNEQFF. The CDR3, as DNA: TGCAGCGTTGAAGATCGTTGGAGCGGGAGGGATTACAATGAGCAGTTCTTC.